This TCR beta chain was identified in a study of CD8+CD57+ T cells in acquired aplastic anemia (dated by TCRdb to the late 2010s). Some background on the complete study: DNA extracted from sorted CD4+ and CD8+ cells had a mean of about 3.3 ug, with a range of roughly 0.18 to 27.4 ug. CD8+CD57+ expansion was defined as frequency above the mean frequency observed in healthy subjects.

Overall study outcomes, separate from this receptor: CD8+ Simpson's diversity did not differ significantly between patients and healthy controls (P=0.060). Some 30 CD8+ CDR3 sequences were found to be shared between patients and controls, but these sequences appeared to be highly expressed in patients and within the immunodominant clones of the patients.

Profiling of TCR beta VDJ combinations and CDR3 sequences used genomic DNA as the template. An Illumina HiSeq 2000 was the platform used for TCR repertoire sequencing. On the study's bioinformatics: TRBV/TRBJ rearrangement plots, CDR3 size and DJ length profiles, and Simpson's diversity index were used to assess repertoires. The most abundant DNA sequence in the deep sequencing data was taken as the immunodominant clone. CDR3 amino acid sequences were screened for sharing across subjects and compared with published repertoires and the VDJdb database. TCRdb reran the public reads through fastp at Q25 and MiXCR, keeping productive beta chains. Identical CDR3 proteins give one entry, which carries the most common genes and DNA. The V and J calls were not made by the authors but by TCRdb's processing. The sample table shows 200,000 to 300,000 distinct CDR3 sequences, and 45% to 50% are seen once. The ten largest make up 6.5% to 10% of the sample.

Expansion of CD8+CD57+ cells had been shown by flow cytometry in the patients chosen for sequencing. Every patient had a diagnosis of severe acquired aplastic anemia based on International Study of Aplastic Anemia and Agranulocytosis and Camitta criteria. No patient had received any therapy when blood was sampled. In the study, sorted CD4+ and CD8+ blood T cells from patients with severe aplastic anemia and from healthy subjects underwent deep sequencing of TCR repertoires. In the USA, patient enrollment took place under clinicaltrials.gov protocols 00001620, 01623167, 00001397, 00071045, 00081523 and 00961064. Ficoll-Paque density gradient centrifugation was used to isolate peripheral blood mononuclear cells. CD4+ and CD8+ T cells were sorted by FACS or magnetic beads before DNA extraction. With respect to this clonotype: Its target antigen remains unknown. This may be a read error, as it is one base from a much larger clone. As the CDR3 is not closed by the conserved phenylalanine or tryptophan, this likely results from a read error.

Reading the germline V gene (reference sequence) gives CDR1 SEHNR and CDR2 FQNEAQ. The CDR3 totals 22 residues, both ends included. Only the CDR3 DNA stays, 66 bases, in frame from base 1. V loses 7 bases at its end and J loses 6 bases; junction bases beyond the gene matches: 29. In this chain, TRBV7-9 is recombined with TRBJ2-1; 11 bases in the middle match TRBD2. The TCR comes from a human donor with aplastic anemia. The sequenced sample was sorted CD4+, CD8+, or CD8+CD57+ T cells (not recorded which) from PBMCs. The CDR3 reads as follows: CASNLHAPGTETGTSGPNEQFC. The nucleotides are TGTGCCAGCAACCTTCACGCTCCCGGGACGGAAACGGGGACTAGCGGTCCCAATGAGCAGTTCTGC.